The clone carrying this TCR beta chain was counted a few times. Samples came from axillary lymph nodes draining the breast cancer. A single record per CDR3 protein comes from TCRdb applying MiXCR to the multiplex PCR reads. The sample contains 200,000 or so distinct CDR3 sequences, roughly 31% of which appear only once. These data are taken from a study of breast tumors, draining lymph nodes, adjacent tissues. The receptor was isolated from a female donor with breast cancer. Some clones in this sample may be carry-over from other donors' samples. The sample was axillary lymph node tissue.

The CDR3 protein is CASSGPGTGVREQYF. The DNA of the CDR3 is TGTGCCAGCAGTGGCCCCGGGACAGGGGTTCGGGAGCAGTACTTC. The rearrangement uses TRBV6-1 and TRBJ2-7; 10 nucleotides line up with TRBD1. The germline V gene has CDR1 MNHNS and CDR2 SASEGT. V shed 4 bases and J 7 bases; nucleotides not matched to a gene: 10. The CDR3 extends over 15 amino acids.